This note documents a single T cell receptor (beta chain) sequence. The antigen is not known. Primers for the PCR totalled 60 Vbeta and 13 Jbeta. In the authors' methods: It was a later analysis that counted roughly 79 million unique TCR beta chains, of which approximately 9.9 million were shared. Data came from immunoSEQ multiplex PCR; TCRdb stores just in-frame clones and leaves some out. The V and J calls and clone size are taken from that table; D and trimming were inferred from the DNA. The repertoire holds about 130,000 clones, with approximately 85% as singletons. This entry comes from a study of cytomegalovirus exposure and HLA in healthy donors. Trimming took 8 bases from V and 7 from J, leaving 15 bases between them. From germline, CDR1 is MNHEY and CDR2 SMNVEV (reference sequence). The CDR3 spans 13 residues. Donors counted as nominally healthy when sampled, yet unrecorded immune exposures were likely.

Regarding the study as a whole: The classifier was said to identify cytomegalovirus status with high specificity and sensitivity. Follow-up analysis seemed to connect common viral pathogens with several of the most significant clusters identified.

The V call is TRBV27, the J call TRBJ1-5; D unclear. The receptor was isolated from a boy younger than 18 in good health and CMV-seronegative. Sequencing was done on a sample of PBMCs. In nucleotides, the CDR3 is TGTGCCAGCGGATACAGTTGGCACCAGCCCCAGCATTTT. Encoded protein: CASGYSWHQPQHF.